This is a list of T cell receptor beta chains from one sample in a study of OX40 agonist ivuxolimab in advanced cancers. Measured with immunoSEQ multiplex PCR; TCRdb has only the in-frame clones, and not every one. The sample shows 74,000 or so clones, 80% to 95% of them seen only once. This material consisted of CD4+ or CD8+ T cells sorted from blood, taken in a trial of the OX40 agonist ivuxolimab. These receptors all stem from an adult with an advanced solid tumor such as melanoma, head and neck, liver or kidney cancer. Each CDR3 is given with its conserved first and last residue. The order of the fields is V gene, D gene, J gene, clone size, CDR3 DNA, CDR3 protein. D genes are given only for firm matches. Some rows mark clone size as missing; the rest say once, few, many or name a class of expanded clone.

V: TRBV18
D: .
J: TRBJ2-2
size: .
DNA: TGTGCCAGCTCACCACTTGGCGGGGAGCTGTTTTTT
CDR3: CASSPLGGELFF

V: TRBV2
D: .
J: TRBJ1-6
size: .
DNA: TGTGCCAGCAGTGATTGGGGGGAAAATTCACCCCTCCACTTT
CDR3: CASSDWGENSPLHF

V: TRBV20-1
D: .
J: TRBJ2-7
size: .
DNA: TGCAGTGCTAGATGGGAGGAGCAGTACTTC
CDR3: CSARWEEQYF

V: TRBV14
D: .
J: TRBJ2-1
size: once
DNA: TGTGCCAGCAGCCTCCTAAGGGGCTCCTACAATGAGCAGTTCTTC
CDR3: CASSLLRGSYNEQFF

V: TRBV5-1
D: TRBD2
J: TRBJ2-5
size: .
DNA: TGCGCCAGCAGCTTGCGGGGGGGAGAGACCCAGTACTTC
CDR3: CASSLRGGETQYF

V: TRBV7-2
D: .
J: TRBJ2-3
size: .
DNA: TGTGCCAGCAGACGACTAGTCACAGATACGCAGTATTTT
CDR3: CASRRLVTDTQYF

V: TRBV9
D: .
J: TRBJ2-1
size: .
DNA: TGTGCCAGCAGCGTAGACCAATACAATGAGCAGTTCTTC
CDR3: CASSVDQYNEQFF

V: TRBV6-5
D: .
J: TRBJ2-3
size: .
DNA: TGTGCCAGCAGTTATTCCGGACTGGCCACGGATACGCAGTATTTT
CDR3: CASSYSGLATDTQYF

V: TRBV11-2
D: .
J: TRBJ2-7
size: .
DNA: TGTGCCAGCAGCTTAGCTAGGGGGAACTACGAGCAGTACTTC
CDR3: CASSLARGNYEQYF

V: TRBV7-2
D: TRBD2
J: TRBJ2-1
size: .
DNA: TGTGCCAGCAGCGGCTCGGGACTAGCGGGAGTGAATGAGCAGTTCTTC
CDR3: CASSGSGLAGVNEQFF

V: TRBV5-4
D: .
J: TRBJ2-6
size: .
DNA: TGTGCCAGCAGCTTGCAACAGATTGGGGCCAACGTCCTGACTTTC
CDR3: CASSLQQIGANVLTF

V: TRBV5-4
D: TRBD1
J: TRBJ2-3
size: .
DNA: TGTGCCAGCAGCTTCGCACAGGGGGTTGCAGATACGCAGTATTTT
CDR3: CASSFAQGVADTQYF

V: TRBV5-1
D: .
J: TRBJ2-5
size: .
DNA: TGCGCCAGCAGCCAAGACACCACGGTCGCAGAGACCCAGTACTTC
CDR3: CASSQDTTVAETQYF

V: TRBV28
D: .
J: TRBJ2-3
size: .
DNA: TGTGCCAGCCGATCAAGCCGAGGGAGCCGCACAGATACGCAGTATTTT
CDR3: CASRSSRGSRTDTQYF

V: TRBV4-3
D: TRBD2
J: TRBJ2-1
size: .
DNA: TGCGCCAGCAGCCAAGATGGTTTAGCGGGAGATGAGCAGTTCTTC
CDR3: CASSQDGLAGDEQFF

V: TRBV30
D: .
J: TRBJ2-5
size: .
DNA: TGTGCCTGGAGTGTACGTGTGAGGGAGACCCAGTACTTC
CDR3: CAWSVRVRETQYF

V: TRBV4-3
D: .
J: TRBJ1-2
size: .
DNA: TGCGCCAGCAGCCAAGTATTGTCAAGTGGCTATGGCTACACCTTC
CDR3: CASSQVLSSGYGYTF

V: TRBV5-1
D: TRBD2
J: TRBJ2-1
size: once
DNA: TGCGCCAGCAGCCCCGGGACTAGCGGGGTAGTCTATGAGCAGTTCTTC
CDR3: CASSPGTSGVVYEQFF

V: TRBV18
D: .
J: TRBJ1-2
size: few
DNA: TGTGCCAGCTCGCCCGACGGGCTTCGGAGCTACACCTTC
CDR3: CASSPDGLRSYTF

V: TRBV2
D: TRBD2
J: TRBJ2-3
size: .
DNA: TGTGCCAGCGGAGGCGGGAGATCAGATACGCAGTATTTT
CDR3: CASGGGRSDTQYF

V: TRBV6-1
D: TRBD1
J: TRBJ1-2
size: .
DNA: TGTGCCAGCAGGAGTCAGGGGGGAGATGGCTACACCTTC
CDR3: CASRSQGGDGYTF

V: TRBV18
D: TRBD2
J: TRBJ2-7
size: .
DNA: TGTGCCAGCTCACCAATGACTAGCGGGGCCACCTACGAGCAGTACTTC
CDR3: CASSPMTSGATYEQYF

V: TRBV10-3
D: TRBD1
J: TRBJ2-2
size: .
DNA: TGTGCCATCAGTGAGTCAGGGGGCGACACCGGGGAGCTGTTTTTT
CDR3: CAISESGGDTGELFF

V: TRBV19
D: TRBD1
J: TRBJ2-3
size: .
DNA: TGTGCCAGCACTGGACAGGGGGCCAGTACGCAGTATTTT
CDR3: CASTGQGASTQYF

V: TRBV5-1
D: .
J: TRBJ2-7
size: .
DNA: TGCGCCAGCAGCTCACAGGGTGGCGTTTCTTACGAGCAGTACTTC
CDR3: CASSSQGGVSYEQYF

V: TRBV6-1
D: TRBD1
J: TRBJ2-4
size: .
DNA: TGTGCCAGCACAGACAGGGGGACCATTCAGTACTTC
CDR3: CASTDRGTIQYF

V: TRBV28
D: .
J: TRBJ2-5
size: .
DNA: TGTGCCAGCAGTGTGGGAAAAGAGACCCAGTACTTC
CDR3: CASSVGKETQYF

V: TRBV11-2
D: .
J: TRBJ1-4
size: .
DNA: TGTGCCAGCAGCTTAGACACGGGCAATATAATGGGCGAAAAACTGTTTTTT
CDR3: CASSLDTGNIMGEKLFF

V: TRBV11-2
D: .
J: TRBJ1-5
size: .
DNA: TGTGCCAGCAGTCTCACAGGTAGCAACCAGCCCCAGCATTTT
CDR3: CASSLTGSNQPQHF

V: TRBV2
D: .
J: TRBJ2-3
size: .
DNA: TGTGCCAGTTCTGGGCCTAATGGCCCAGATACGCAGTATTTT
CDR3: CASSGPNGPDTQYF

V: TRBV19
D: .
J: TRBJ1-5
size: .
DNA: TGTGCCAGTAGTATTGCAACCGGGAGCGGCAATCAGCCCCAGCATTTT
CDR3: CASSIATGSGNQPQHF

V: TRBV18
D: .
J: TRBJ2-5
size: .
DNA: TGTGCCAGCTCCCCCTGGACGGCAAGTCAAGAGACCCAGTACTTC
CDR3: CASSPWTASQETQYF

V: TRBV7-9
D: .
J: TRBJ1-5
size: .
DNA: TGTGCCAGCAGCTTAGGATCAGGGCCGGATCAGCCCCAGCATTTT
CDR3: CASSLGSGPDQPQHF

V: TRBV5-4
D: TRBD1
J: TRBJ2-6
size: .
DNA: TGTGCCAGCAGCCCACCCCCCGACAGGGGGAAGGCCAACGTCCTGACTTTC
CDR3: CASSPPPDRGKANVLTF

V: TRBV19
D: .
J: TRBJ1-2
size: .
DNA: TGTGCCAGTAGTACGAGGGGGGCGAATGGCTACACCTTC
CDR3: CASSTRGANGYTF

V: TRBV7-2
D: TRBD2
J: TRBJ2-3
size: .
DNA: TGTGCCAGCAGCTTAGTTCCGGGGGGTTCCGATACGCAGTATTTT
CDR3: CASSLVPGGSDTQYF

V: TRBV5-1
D: .
J: TRBJ2-5
size: .
DNA: TGCGCCAGCAGCCCTGCTCAAGAGACCCAGTACTTC
CDR3: CASSPAQETQYF

V: TRBV5-1
D: TRBD2
J: TRBJ2-5
size: .
DNA: TGCGCCAGCAGCATGCAAGCGGGAGAGGAGACCCAGTACTTC
CDR3: CASSMQAGEETQYF

V: TRBV6-5
D: TRBD2
J: TRBJ2-7
size: .
DNA: TGTGCCAGCAGATTTAGCGGGACCTACGAGCAGTACTTC
CDR3: CASRFSGTYEQYF